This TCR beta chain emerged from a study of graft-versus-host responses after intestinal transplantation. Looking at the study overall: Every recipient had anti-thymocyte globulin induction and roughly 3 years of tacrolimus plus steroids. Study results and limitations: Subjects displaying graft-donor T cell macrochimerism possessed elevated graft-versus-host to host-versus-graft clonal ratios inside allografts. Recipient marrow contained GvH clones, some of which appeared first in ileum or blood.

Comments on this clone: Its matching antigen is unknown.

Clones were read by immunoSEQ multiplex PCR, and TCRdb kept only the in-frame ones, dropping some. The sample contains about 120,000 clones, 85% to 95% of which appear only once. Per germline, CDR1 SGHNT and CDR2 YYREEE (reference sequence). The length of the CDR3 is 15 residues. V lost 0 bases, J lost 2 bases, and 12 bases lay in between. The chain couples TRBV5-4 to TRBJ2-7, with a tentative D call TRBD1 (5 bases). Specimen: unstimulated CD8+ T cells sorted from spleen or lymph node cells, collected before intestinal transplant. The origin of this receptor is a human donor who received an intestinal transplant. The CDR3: CASSLETVTPYEQYF. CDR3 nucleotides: TGTGCCAGCAGCTTGGAGACAGTAACCCCCTACGAGCAGTACTTC.